A single T cell receptor (beta chain) is shown here with its context. This record comes from a study of CD8 T cells in Susac syndrome. V shed 1 base and J shed 5 bases, with 5 bases lying between them. The CDR3 has 11 residues. Germline CDR1 reads GTSNPN; CDR2 reads SVGIG (reference sequence). Random hexamers primed reverse transcription of about 0.45 to 1 ug RNA. The immunoSEQ assay covered 54 Vbeta and 13 Jbeta segments for CDR3. In TCRdb, the immunoSEQ multiplex PCR reads were re-called with MiXCR into one record per CDR3 protein. Here the sample spans 150,000 to 200,000 distinct CDR3 sequences, approximately 96% being singletons. Sequencing of TCR beta was undertaken in CD8+ and CD4+ T cells derived from blood. Treatment-naive patients with stable or active relapsing-remitting disease served as multiple sclerosis controls. It was negative isolation that provided the CD8+ and CD4+ T cells, whereas TEMRA cells were enriched by FACS.

J is TRBJ2-5 and V is TRBV30; TRBD2 is a possible D gene (5 bases). The clonotype originates from a human donor with multiple sclerosis. Sequencing input: CD4+ T cells from PBMCs. The CDR3 loop reads CAWSGEETQYF. The CDR3 bases are TGTGCCTGGAGTGGGGAGGAGACCCAGTACTTC.